The 21 T cell receptor beta chains presented below share a single source sample, sequenced in a study of cytomegalovirus exposure and HLA in healthy donors. PCR was performed using 60 Vbeta and 13 Jbeta primers. Some clones are missing from TCRdb's copy, which holds only in-frame ones; the method was immunoSEQ multiplex PCR. The data show around 150,000 clones, with around four fifths seen just once and roughly 9.3% held by the top ten. The sequenced sample consisted of PBMCs. The receptors originated from a man aged 18 to 35 in good health and CMV-seropositive.

The chain recombines TRBV5-6 with TRBJ1-1; 11 bases are shared with TRBD1. Germline assignment: CDR1 SGHDT and CDR2 YYEEEE. This CDR3 region has 15 residues. Trimming removed 7 bases from V and 4 bases from J; junction bases left unmatched: 9. Here the CDR3 reads CASCGQGARSTEAFF. In DNA form, the CDR3 reads TGTGCCAGCTGTGGACAGGGGGCGCGAAGCACTGAAGCTTTCTTT. The variable domain in full, completed from reference TRBV5-6 and TRBJ1-1, reads DAGVTQSPTHLIKTRGQQVTLRCSPKSGHDTVSWYQQALGQGPQFIFQYYEEEERQRGNFPDRFSGHQFPNYSSELNVNALLLGDSALYLCASCGQGARSTEAFFGQGTRLTVV.

This rearrangement joins TRBV7-9 to TRBJ1-5, with TRBD1 matching 9 bases. Germline CDR1 is SEHNR and CDR2 is FQNEAQ (reference sequence). The CDR3 extends over 16 amino acids. Germline trimming cut 1 base from V and 0 bases from J; bases unmatched to any gene: 1. The CDR3 nucleotides are TGTGCCAGCAGCTTAGGACAGGGGGATAGCAATCAGCCCCAGCATTTT. Translating gives CASSLGQGDSNQPQHF. The complete variable domain, with remaining parts taken from reference TRBV7-9 and TRBJ1-5, reads DTGVSQNPRHKITKRGQNVTFRCDPISEHNRLYWYRQTLGQGPEFLTYFQNEAQLEKSRLLSDRFSAERPKGSFSTLEIQRTEQGDSAMYLCASSLGQGDSNQPQHFGDGTRLSIL.

The chain is built from TRBV6-5 and TRBJ1-1, with 9 bases identical to TRBD1. This CDR3 spans 14 amino acids. CDR1 is MNHEY, CDR2 SVGAGI, per germline. V shed 4 bases and J 5 bases; nucleotides not matched to a gene: 5. The CDR3 reads CASSWNRGRTEAFF. The DNA for the CDR3 is TGTGCCAGCAGTTGGAACAGGGGGCGAACTGAAGCTTTCTTT.

CDR3 nucleotide sequence: TGTGCCAGTAGTATCTTGGGGACAGAGAACACCGGGGAGCTGTTTTTT. This encodes CASSILGTENTGELFF. The V and J genes are TRBV19 and TRBJ2-2; 7 bases align to TRBD1. Germline V gives CDR1 LNHDA, CDR2 SQIVND (reference sequence). V was pared by 3 bases and J by 1 base, with 5 bases of the junction left unmatched. CDR3 size: 16 residues.

Turning to this clone: Within the sample, other DNA sequences also encode this same CDR3. The CDR3 sequence is CASSQGQGAYEQYF. CDR3 nucleotides: TGCGCCAGCAGCCAGGGACAGGGGGCCTACGAGCAGTACTTC. This rearrangement joins TRBV4-1 to TRBJ2-7; TRBD1 aligns across 11 bases. CDR1 and CDR2 (germline): MGHRA, YSYEKL. The V and J ends lost 3 bases and 2 bases, in that order; junction bases with no gene match: 0. CDR3 length equals 14 residues.

The chain is built from TRBV5-1 and TRBJ2-5; 8 nucleotides match TRBD2. Germline-derived CDR1 and CDR2 are SGHRS and YFSETQ. The CDR3 has 15 residues. V shed 0 bases, J shed 4 bases, and the junction held 5 bases outside the gene matches. CDR3 in DNA: TGCGCCAGCAGCTTGGGTACCGGGAGGGGAGAGACCCAGTACTTC. Protein product: CASSLGTGRGETQYF.

The chain employs TRBV30 and TRBJ1-6; D call uncertain. The V gene's germline CDR1 is GTSNPN and CDR2 SVGIG (reference sequence). The CDR3 consists of 10 residues. Trimming removed 7 bases at V and 16 bases at J, with 14 bases between. The CDR3 nucleotides are TGTGCCTTAGGGAGGACGGCTCTCCACTTT. Translating it yields CALGRTALHF.

The rearrangement links TRBV11-2 to TRBJ2-2; tentatively, D is TRBD1 (6 bases). This CDR3 is built from 16 residues. V was shortened by 4 bases and J by 2 bases, with 14 bases between the two germline ends. From germline, CDR1 is SGHAT and CDR2 FQNNGV. In DNA, the CDR3 is TGTGCCAGCAGCTCGGTTGGGGACATCAACACCGGGGAGCTGTTTTTT. It codes for CASSSVGDINTGELFF.

V usage is TRBV7-9 and J usage is TRBJ1-2, with 7 bases aligning to TRBD1. Looked up from germline, CDR1 is SEHNR and CDR2 is FQNEAQ (reference sequence). CDR3 size: 15 residues. V was clipped by 4 bases and J by 2 bases; unmatched bases: 7. DNA for the CDR3: TGTGCCAGCAGCTCCTCGGCGGGACAGAACTATGGCTACACCTTC. It codes for CASSSSAGQNYGYTF.

Notes on this clone: The CDR3 ends on some other residue instead of the conserved phenylalanine or tryptophan, so this is likely a read error. The CDR3 DNA reads as TGTGCCAGCAGTTTGGCCGTTCCCGGGTCTGTTGGATCACCCCTCCACCTT. It yields the protein CASSLAVPGSVGSPLHL. V usage is TRBV27 and J usage is TRBJ1-6; D ambiguous. CDR3 length equals 17 residues. Germline V lookup: CDR1 MNHEY, CDR2 SMNVEV (reference sequence). V lost 3 bases and J lost 10, with 22 bases in between.

This clone is a singleton in its sample. The rearrangement links TRBV2 to TRBJ2-3; D possibly corresponds to TRBD2 (5 bases). The CDR3 is 13 amino acids. Per germline, CDR1 SNHLY and CDR2 FYNNEI. V was shortened by 3 bases and J by 3 bases, with 7 bases between the two germline ends. The CDR3 here is CASSDGGTDTQYF. Written as DNA, the CDR3 is TGTGCCAGCAGTGACGGCGGGACAGATACGCAGTATTTT. The full variable domain, rest sourced from reference TRBV2 and TRBJ2-3, is EPEVTQTPSHQVTQMGQEVILRCVPISNHLYFYWYRQILGQKVEFLVSFYNNEISEKSEIFDDQFSVERPDGSNFTLKIRSTKLEDSAMYFCASSDGGTDTQYFGPGTRLTVL.

This clone was observed once. The chain combines TRBV4-1 with TRBJ2-5; TRBD1 aligns across 12 bases. The germline V gene encodes CDR1 MGHRA and CDR2 YSYEKL. This CDR3 has 15 amino acids. The V segment lost 4 bases and the J segment 4 bases; nucleotides outside the gene matches: 4. CDR3 sequence: CASSPGTGGRETQYF. In DNA form, the CDR3 reads TGCGCCAGCAGCCCCGGGACAGGGGGCCGAGAGACCCAGTACTTC.

This chain joins TRBV7-9 and TRBJ1-1; 7 bases map to TRBD1. The V gene end was trimmed by 5 bases and the J gene end by 11 bases; junction bases not matched to a gene: 14. CDR1 and CDR2 (germline): SEHNR, FQNEAQ (reference sequence). The CDR3 length is 14 residues. CDR3 residues: CASSRNRGGSGAFF. In DNA, the CDR3 is TGTGCCAGCAGCCGAAACAGGGGAGGTAGCGGTGCTTTCTTT.

The V and J genes are TRBV7-9 and TRBJ2-1; TRBD2 agrees at 10 bases. V shed 1 base, J shed 3 bases, and the junction held 6 bases outside the gene matches. Germline CDR1 and CDR2: SEHNR and FQNEAQ (reference sequence). The CDR3 length is 17 residues. CDR3 DNA sequence: TGTGCCAGCAGCTTAGGTCCGACTAGCGGGTACTACAATGAGCAGTTCTTC. This encodes CASSLGPTSGYYNEQFF. Variable domain in full (rest from reference TRBV7-9 and TRBJ2-1): DTGVSQNPRHKITKRGQNVTFRCDPISEHNRLYWYRQTLGQGPEFLTYFQNEAQLEKSRLLSDRFSAERPKGSFSTLEIQRTEQGDSAMYLCASSLGPTSGYYNEQFFGPGTRLTVL.

The DNA for the CDR3 is TGTGCCAGCAGCCCGGGAATAGGCGATGAGCAGTTCTTC. Translated: CASSPGIGDEQFF. This chain connects TRBV5-4 to TRBJ2-1, with a tentative D call TRBD2 (5 bases). This CDR3 has 13 amino acids. V gave up 4 bases and J gave up 8 bases, with 13 bases separating them. Per the germline V gene, CDR1 is SGHNT and CDR2 is YYREEE (reference sequence).

This chain joins TRBV2 and TRBJ1-1; D is uncertain. V lost 7 bases and J lost 1, with 10 bases in between. This CDR3 has 13 amino acids. CDR1 is SNHLY, CDR2 FYNNEI, per germline. CDR3: CASKLYGNTEAFF. In nucleotides, the CDR3 is TGTGCCAGCAAGCTCTACGGGAACACTGAAGCTTTCTTT.

The J gene is TRBJ2-1, the V gene TRBV11-2; D is perhaps TRBD2 (6 bases). V lost 0 bases and J lost 7, with 13 bases in between. Per germline, CDR1 SGHAT and CDR2 FQNNGV. The CDR3 covers 15 residues. Here the CDR3 DNA reads TGTGCCAGCAGCTTAGAGGTAGGAGGAGGGAATGAGCAGTTCTTC. As protein: CASSLEVGGGNEQFF.

The V gene is TRBV2, the J gene TRBJ1-4; maybe TRBD1 (5 bases). Germline V CDR1 and CDR2: SNHLY, FYNNEI. The CDR3 runs 15 residues. Between the trimmed V and J ends, which lost 7 bases and 0 bases, there was a span of 12 bases. The CDR3 DNA follows: TGTGCCAGCACCCTCGGGGGGGCAACTAATGAAAAACTGTTTTTT. Residues: CASTLGGATNEKLFF. Drawing the rest from reference TRBV2 and TRBJ1-4, the complete variable domain is EPEVTQTPSHQVTQMGQEVILRCVPISNHLYFYWYRQILGQKVEFLVSFYNNEISEKSEIFDDQFSVERPDGSNFTLKIRSTKLEDSAMYFCASTLGGATNEKLFFGSGTQLSVL.

This rearrangement joins TRBV30 to TRBJ1-2; D is unresolved. This CDR3 spans 12 amino acids. Trimming pared 4 bases from V and 6 bases from J, leaving 12 bases between. Germline V gives CDR1 GTSNPN, CDR2 SVGIG (reference sequence). DNA for the CDR3: TGTGCCTGGACCCCAGTATCTCATGGCTACACCTTC. Translating it yields CAWTPVSHGYTF.

This chain connects TRBV6-1 to TRBJ2-5, with D possibly TRBD2 on 5 matching bases. The CDR3 loop spans 13 amino acids. Germline V gene data show CDR1 as MNHNS and CDR2 as SASEGT. Trimming took off 9 bases at V and 5 bases at J, with 16 bases between the two ends. The CDR3 DNA is TGTGCCAGTTGTCCTCTCGGCGGGGAGACCCAGTACTTC. It is translated as CASCPLGGETQYF.

V usage is TRBV7-9 and J usage is TRBJ2-5, with D possibly being TRBD2 (7 bases). The CDR3 length is 15 residues. Germline CDR1 and CDR2: SEHNR and FQNEAQ (reference sequence). Trimming left V 4 bases short and J 4 bases short, with 16 bases between. CDR3 bases: TGTGCCAGCAGCTCAAGTGGGGGGGCTCGAGAGACCCAGTACTTC. Amino acid sequence: CASSSSGGARETQYF.